One sample yielded the 12 T cell receptor beta chains listed below, sequenced in a study of early T cells in non-severe SARS-CoV-2 infection. Each CDR3 protein gets one entry after TCRdb re-called the 5' RACE reads with MiXCR. This sample yields some 58,000 distinct CDR3 sequences, of which over 10% are seen a single time; 4% to 5% belongs to the top ten. Sequencing was carried out using whole blood. The receptor source for this set is an adult who was a healthcare worker with PCR-confirmed SARS-CoV-2 infection or an uninfected control (not recorded which).

This clonotype was picked up many times. The genes are TRBV7-6 and TRBJ1-1; no definite D call. Germline V gives CDR1 SGHVS, CDR2 FNYEAQ. This CDR3 has 13 amino acids. V dropped 5 bases and J dropped 3 bases, with 10 bases sitting between them. The CDR3 region is CASSPPSHTEAFF. CDR3 nucleotide sequence: TGTGCCAGCAGCCCCCCTTCTCACACTGAAGCTTTCTTT.

In this sample, this clonotype turned up many times. This chain connects TRBV27 to TRBJ2-2; 7 bases match TRBD1. The CDR3 is 17 amino acids. The germline V gene encodes CDR1 MNHEY and CDR2 SMNVEV (reference sequence). V lost 5 bases and J lost 3; bases outside the gene matches: 12. The CDR3 DNA is TGTGCCAGCAGTCTCGACCAATCAACAGGGGACACCGGGGAGCTGTTTTTT. This codes for CASSLDQSTGDTGELFF.

This clonotype was observed a handful of times. The chain combines TRBV9 with TRBJ2-7; maybe TRBD1 (6 bases). CDR3 length: 15 amino acids. Germline V CDR1 and CDR2: SGDLS, YYNGEE. V shed 3 bases and J shed 5 bases, with 18 bases lying between them. CDR3 amino acids: CASSAENRETDEQYF. As DNA, the CDR3 is TGTGCCAGCAGCGCCGAAAACAGGGAGACGGACGAGCAGTACTTC.

This chain uses TRBV30 with TRBJ1-1; maybe TRBD1 (6 bases). The CDR3 has 13 residues. CDR1 and CDR2 (germline): GTSNPN, SVGIG (reference sequence). Trimming shortened V by 7 bases and J by 10 bases, and 22 bases separated the two germline ends. CDR3 loop: CASRADRGLGAFF. The CDR3 DNA reads as TGTGCCTCAAGAGCGGATCGGGGGCTCGGAGCTTTCTTT.

J is TRBJ2-3 and V is TRBV5-6; 11 positions match TRBD1. CDR1 and CDR2 (germline): SGHDT, YYEEEE. J gave up 3 bases and V 5 bases, and 8 bases lay outside the gene matches. This CDR3 region has 16 residues. The CDR3 DNA reads TGTGCCAGCAGGGCCCCGGGGGACAGGGGGACAGATACGCAGTATTTT. Its translation is CASRAPGDRGTDTQYF.

In its sample, this clonotype was seen a few times. The CDR3 protein is CASSRGQVETQYF. CDR3 DNA sequence: TGTGCCAGCAGTAGGGGACAGGTAGAGACCCAGTACTTC. This chain uses TRBV12-3 or TRBV12-4 with TRBJ2-5; 8 bases are a match to TRBD1. The CDR3 length is 13 residues. V was pared by 5 bases and J by 4 bases, with 3 bases of the junction left unmatched.

This clonotype was recorded a few times. The chain uses TRBV19 and TRBJ2-7, with D possibly matching TRBD1 (5 bases). The V end lost 3 bases, the J end lost 0 bases, and 18 bases lay between the germline ends. Germline V lookup: CDR1 LNHDA, CDR2 SQIVND (reference sequence). This CDR3 has 17 residues. The CDR3 sequence: CASSMQRGRSNSYEQYF. The CDR3 bases are TGTGCCAGTAGTATGCAAAGGGGCAGGTCAAACTCCTACGAGCAGTACTTC.

This clonotype was observed a few times. This chain uses TRBV12-3 or TRBV12-4 with TRBJ1-4, with a possible D match to TRBD1 (6 bases). CDR3 size: 12 residues. The ends were cut back, 5 bases at V and 8 bases at J, with 9 bases in the middle. The CDR3 spells CASSPGEEKLFF. The CDR3 DNA sequence: TGTGCCAGCAGTCCAGGGGAGGAAAAACTGTTTTTT.

This clonotype was counted a few times. The rearrangement joins TRBV7-9 to TRBJ2-1; 7 positions match TRBD2. The germline CDR1 and CDR2 sequences are SEHNR and FQNEAQ (reference sequence). Trimming took 7 bases from V and 4 from J; bases not matched to a gene: 10. This CDR3 region has 15 residues. CDR3 coding DNA: TGTGCCAGCAACCACGCGGGGGAGCCATACAATGAGCAGTTCTTC. Encoded protein: CASNHAGEPYNEQFF.

This clonotype came up a few times. CDR3 amino acids: CASSWGQGFDQPQHF. The CDR3 nucleotides are TGTGCCAGCAGTTGGGGACAGGGGTTTGATCAGCCCCAGCATTTT. V usage is TRBV6-5 and J usage is TRBJ1-5, with 10 bases aligning to TRBD1. The germline gives CDR1 MNHEY, CDR2 SVGAGI. The V and J ends lost 4 bases and 5 bases, in that order; junction bases with no gene match: 5. The CDR3 consists of 15 residues.

This clonotype occurred many times. The chain couples TRBV11-2 to TRBJ2-1; perhaps TRBD2 as D (7 bases). This CDR3 is built from 15 residues. Germline lookup yields CDR1 SGHAT and CDR2 FQNNGV. Trimming removed 5 bases from V and 8 bases from J, with 19 bases in between. CDR3 nucleotides: TGTGCCAGCAGCCCAGAAGGGGGGGGTATGGATGAGCAGTTCTTC. Its translation: CASSPEGGGMDEQFF.

At least ten counts were recorded for this clonotype. The V and J genes are TRBV11-2 and TRBJ2-4; 7 positions agree with TRBD1. The CDR3 contains 17 residues. CDR1 is SGHAT, CDR2 FQNNGV, per germline. V was pared by 5 bases and J by 0 bases, with 10 bases of the junction left unmatched. Written as DNA, the CDR3 is TGTGCCAGCAGCGGAACAGGGGCGCCCATAGCCAAAAACATTCAGTACTTC. This translates into CASSGTGAPIAKNIQYF.